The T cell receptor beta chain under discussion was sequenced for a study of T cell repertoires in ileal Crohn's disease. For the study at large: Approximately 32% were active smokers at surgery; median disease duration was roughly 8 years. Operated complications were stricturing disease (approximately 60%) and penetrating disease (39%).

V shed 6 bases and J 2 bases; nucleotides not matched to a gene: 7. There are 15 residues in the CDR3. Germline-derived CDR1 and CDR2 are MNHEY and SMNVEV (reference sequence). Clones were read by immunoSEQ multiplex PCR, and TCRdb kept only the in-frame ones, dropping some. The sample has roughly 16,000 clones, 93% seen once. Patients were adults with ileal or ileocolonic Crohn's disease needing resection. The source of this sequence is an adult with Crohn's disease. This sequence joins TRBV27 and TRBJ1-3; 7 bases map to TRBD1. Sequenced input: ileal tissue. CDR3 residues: CASRRTGGPGNTIYF. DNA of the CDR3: TGTGCCAGCAGAAGGACAGGAGGGCCTGGAAACACCATATATTTT.